The source of this T cell receptor (beta chain) is a study of cytomegalovirus exposure and HLA in healthy donors. Primers: 60 Vbeta forward and 13 Jbeta reverse. TCRdb's copy holds only in-frame clones and misses some; the assay was immunoSEQ multiplex PCR. The data contain fewer than 200,000 clones, roughly four fifths of them singletons. CDR1 is SEHNR and CDR2 is FQNEAQ in the germline V gene (reference sequence). V lost 5 bases to trimming and J lost 7 bases; unmatched junction nucleotides: 9. The length of the CDR3 is 15 residues. The source material was PBMCs. This clonotype was obtained from a woman younger than 45 in good health and CMV-seronegative. The V call is TRBV7-9, the J call TRBJ2-2; TRBD1 agrees at 8 bases. The CDR3 reads CASSKRQGSGGELFF. CDR3 bases: TGTGCCAGCAGCAAAAGACAGGGGTCGGGCGGGGAGCTGTTTTTT.